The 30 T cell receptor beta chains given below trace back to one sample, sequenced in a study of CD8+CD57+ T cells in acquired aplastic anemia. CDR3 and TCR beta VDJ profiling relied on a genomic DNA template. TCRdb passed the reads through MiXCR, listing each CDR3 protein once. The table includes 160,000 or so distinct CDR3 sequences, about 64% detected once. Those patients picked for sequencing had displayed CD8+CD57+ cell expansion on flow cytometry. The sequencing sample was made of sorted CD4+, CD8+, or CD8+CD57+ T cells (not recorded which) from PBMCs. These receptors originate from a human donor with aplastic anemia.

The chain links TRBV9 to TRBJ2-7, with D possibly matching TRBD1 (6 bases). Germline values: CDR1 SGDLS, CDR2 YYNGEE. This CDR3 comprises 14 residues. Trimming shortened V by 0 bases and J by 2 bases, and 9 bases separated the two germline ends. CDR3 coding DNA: TGTGCCAGCAGCGTAGACAGGGTAACCTACGAGCAGTACTTC. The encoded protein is CASSVDRVTYEQYF.

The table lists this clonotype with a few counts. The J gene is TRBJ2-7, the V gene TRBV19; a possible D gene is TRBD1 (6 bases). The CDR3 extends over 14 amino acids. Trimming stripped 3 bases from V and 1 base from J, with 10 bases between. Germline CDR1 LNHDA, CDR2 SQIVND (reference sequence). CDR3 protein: CASSMRGGSYEQYF. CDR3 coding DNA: TGTGCCAGTAGTATGAGAGGGGGATCCTACGAGCAGTACTTC.

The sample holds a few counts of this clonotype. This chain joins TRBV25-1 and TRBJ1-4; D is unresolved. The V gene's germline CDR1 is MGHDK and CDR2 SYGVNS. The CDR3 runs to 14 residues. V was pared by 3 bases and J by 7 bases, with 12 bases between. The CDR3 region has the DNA TGTGCCAGCAGTGATCAAGGGATCGGTGAAAAACTGTTTTTT. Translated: CASSDQGIGEKLFF.

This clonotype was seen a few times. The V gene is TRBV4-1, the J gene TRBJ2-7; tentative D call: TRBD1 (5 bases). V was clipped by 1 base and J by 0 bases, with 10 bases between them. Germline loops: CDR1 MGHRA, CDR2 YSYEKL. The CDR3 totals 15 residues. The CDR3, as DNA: TGCGCCAGCAGCCAAGTATTACAGGCCTCCTACGAGCAGTACTTC. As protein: CASSQVLQASYEQYF.

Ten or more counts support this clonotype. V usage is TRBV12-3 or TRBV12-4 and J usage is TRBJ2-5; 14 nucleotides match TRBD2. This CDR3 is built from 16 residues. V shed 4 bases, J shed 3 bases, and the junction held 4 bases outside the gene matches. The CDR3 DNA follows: TGTGCCAGCAGTTCCCGACTAGCGGGAGGGGAAGAGACCCAGTACTTC. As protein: CASSSRLAGGEETQYF.

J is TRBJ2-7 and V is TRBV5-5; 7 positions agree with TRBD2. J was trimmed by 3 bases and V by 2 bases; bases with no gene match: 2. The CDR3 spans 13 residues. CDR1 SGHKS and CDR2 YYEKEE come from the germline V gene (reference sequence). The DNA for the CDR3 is TGTGCCAGCAGCTTTACTAGCGACTACGAGCAGTACTTC. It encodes CASSFTSDYEQYF.

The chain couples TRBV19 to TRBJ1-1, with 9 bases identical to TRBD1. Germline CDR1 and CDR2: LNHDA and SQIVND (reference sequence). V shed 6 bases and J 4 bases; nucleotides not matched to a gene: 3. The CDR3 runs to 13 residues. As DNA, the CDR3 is TGTGCCAGTAGCCGGGACAGGGTCACTGAAGCTTTCTTT. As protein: CASSRDRVTEAFF.

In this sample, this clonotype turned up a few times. CDR3 nucleotides: TGTGCCAGCAGCCCCGACCGAACTAACTATGGCTACACCTTC. This translates into CASSPDRTNYGYTF. The chain is built from TRBV9 and TRBJ1-2; D gene ambiguous. The ends were cut back, 4 bases at V and 0 bases at J, with 10 bases in the middle. This CDR3 has 14 residues. Germline V gene lookup returns CDR1 SGDLS and CDR2 YYNGEE.

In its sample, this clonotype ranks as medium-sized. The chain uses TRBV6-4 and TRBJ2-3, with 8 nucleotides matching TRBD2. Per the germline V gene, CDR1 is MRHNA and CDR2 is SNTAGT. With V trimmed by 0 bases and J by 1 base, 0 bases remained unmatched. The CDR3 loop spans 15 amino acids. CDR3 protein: CASSDSSGGTDTQYF. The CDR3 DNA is TGTGCCAGCAGTGACTCTAGCGGGGGCACAGATACGCAGTATTTT.

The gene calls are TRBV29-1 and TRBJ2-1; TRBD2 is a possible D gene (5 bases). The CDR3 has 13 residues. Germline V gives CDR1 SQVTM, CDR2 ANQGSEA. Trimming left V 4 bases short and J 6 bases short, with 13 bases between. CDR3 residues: CSVVTSSANEQFF. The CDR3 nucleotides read TGCAGCGTTGTCACTAGTAGTGCCAATGAGCAGTTCTTC.

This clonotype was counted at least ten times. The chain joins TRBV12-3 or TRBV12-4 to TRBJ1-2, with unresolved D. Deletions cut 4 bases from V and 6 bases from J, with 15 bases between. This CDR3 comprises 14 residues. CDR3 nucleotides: TGTGCCAGCAGTTCCTGGACCAAAGCAGATGGCTACACCTTC. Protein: CASSSWTKADGYTF.

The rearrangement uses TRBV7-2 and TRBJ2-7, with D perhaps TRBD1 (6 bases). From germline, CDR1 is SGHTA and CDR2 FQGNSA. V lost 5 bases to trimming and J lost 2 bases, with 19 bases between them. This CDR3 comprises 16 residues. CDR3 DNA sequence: TGTGCCAGCAGCCAAGCTTCAGGGGCCCTTGCCTACGAGCAGTACTTC. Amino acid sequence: CASSQASGALAYEQYF.

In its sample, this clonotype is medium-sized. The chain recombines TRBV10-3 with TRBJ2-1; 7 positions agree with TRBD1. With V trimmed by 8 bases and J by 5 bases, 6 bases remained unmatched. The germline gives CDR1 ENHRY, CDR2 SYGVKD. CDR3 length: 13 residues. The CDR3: CAIRTGEHNEQFF. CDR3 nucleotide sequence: TGTGCCATCCGGACAGGAGAGCACAATGAGCAGTTCTTC.

This chain's CDR3 is CASSLTEGGSPLHF. CDR3 DNA sequence: TGCGCCAGCAGCCTGACCGAAGGGGGTTCACCCCTCCACTTT. The gene calls are TRBV5-1 and TRBJ1-6, with D tentatively TRBD1 (6 bases). The CDR3 runs to 14 residues. CDR1 and CDR2 (germline): SGHRS, YFSETQ. Trimming took off 4 bases at V and 9 bases at J, with 14 bases between the two ends.

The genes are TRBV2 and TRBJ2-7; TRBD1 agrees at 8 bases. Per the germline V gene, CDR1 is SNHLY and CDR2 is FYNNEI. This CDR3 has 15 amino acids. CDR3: CASPHTGQEYYEQYF. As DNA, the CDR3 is TGTGCTAGTCCTCACACGGGACAGGAATACTACGAGCAGTACTTC.

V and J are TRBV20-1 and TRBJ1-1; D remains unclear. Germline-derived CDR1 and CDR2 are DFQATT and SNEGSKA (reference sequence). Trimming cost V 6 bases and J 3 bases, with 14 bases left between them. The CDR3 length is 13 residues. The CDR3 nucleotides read TGCAGTGCGCCGACTGGACGTTACACTGAAGCTTTCTTT. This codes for CSAPTGRYTEAFF.

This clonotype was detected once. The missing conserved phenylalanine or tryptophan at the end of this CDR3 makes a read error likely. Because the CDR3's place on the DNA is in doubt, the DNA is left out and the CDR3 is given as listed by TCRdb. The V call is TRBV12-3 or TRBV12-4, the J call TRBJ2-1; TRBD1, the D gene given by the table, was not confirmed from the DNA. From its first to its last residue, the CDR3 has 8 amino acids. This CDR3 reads CASSHVGG.

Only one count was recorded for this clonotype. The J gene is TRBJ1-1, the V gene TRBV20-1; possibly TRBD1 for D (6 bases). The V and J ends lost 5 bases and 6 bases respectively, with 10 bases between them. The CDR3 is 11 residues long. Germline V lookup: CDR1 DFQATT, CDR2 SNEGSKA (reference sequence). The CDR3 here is CSALQGPEAFF. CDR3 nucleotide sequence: TGCAGTGCTTTACAGGGACCTGAAGCTTTCTTT.

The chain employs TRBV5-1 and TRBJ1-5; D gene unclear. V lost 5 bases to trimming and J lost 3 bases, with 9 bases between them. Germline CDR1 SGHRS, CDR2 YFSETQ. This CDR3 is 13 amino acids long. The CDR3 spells CASRGSANQPQHF. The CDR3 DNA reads TGCGCCAGCAGAGGCAGTGCCAATCAGCCCCAGCATTTT.

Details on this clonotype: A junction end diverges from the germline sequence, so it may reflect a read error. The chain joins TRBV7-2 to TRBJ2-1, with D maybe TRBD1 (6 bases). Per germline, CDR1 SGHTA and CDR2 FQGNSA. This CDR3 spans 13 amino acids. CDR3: CASSLGRGNEQSF. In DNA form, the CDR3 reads TGTGCCAGCAGCTTAGGCAGGGGCAATGAGCAGTCCTTC.

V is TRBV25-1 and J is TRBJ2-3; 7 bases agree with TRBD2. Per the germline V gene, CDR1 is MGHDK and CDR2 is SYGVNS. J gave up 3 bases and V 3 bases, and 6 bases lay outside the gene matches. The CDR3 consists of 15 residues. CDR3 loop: CASSEYGEGTDTQYF. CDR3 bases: TGTGCCAGCAGTGAGTACGGGGAGGGGACAGATACGCAGTATTTT.

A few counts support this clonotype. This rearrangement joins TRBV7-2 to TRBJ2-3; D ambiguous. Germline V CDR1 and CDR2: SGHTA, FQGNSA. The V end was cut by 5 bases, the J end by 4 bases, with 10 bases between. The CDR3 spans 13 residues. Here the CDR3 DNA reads TGTGCCAGCAGCCTTAGAAGGGCAGATACGCAGTATTTT. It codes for CASSLRRADTQYF.

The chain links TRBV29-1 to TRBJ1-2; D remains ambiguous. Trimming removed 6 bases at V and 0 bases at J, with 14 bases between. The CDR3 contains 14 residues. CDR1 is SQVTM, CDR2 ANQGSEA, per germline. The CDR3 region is CSVPESYTNYGYTF. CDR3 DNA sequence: TGCAGCGTCCCAGAAAGCTACACTAACTATGGCTACACCTTC.

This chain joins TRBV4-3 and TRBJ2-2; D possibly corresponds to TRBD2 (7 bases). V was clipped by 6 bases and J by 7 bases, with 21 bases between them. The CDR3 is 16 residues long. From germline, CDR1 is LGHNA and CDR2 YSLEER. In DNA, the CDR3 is TGCGCCAGCAGTAGGGGGTGGCGGGGGCCGGGCGGGGAGCTGTTTTTT. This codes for CASSRGWRGPGGELFF.

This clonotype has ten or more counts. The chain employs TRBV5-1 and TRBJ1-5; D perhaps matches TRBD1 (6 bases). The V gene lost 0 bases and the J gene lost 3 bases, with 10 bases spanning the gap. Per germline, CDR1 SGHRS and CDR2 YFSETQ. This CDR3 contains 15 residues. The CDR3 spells CASSLAWGLNQPQHF. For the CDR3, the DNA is TGCGCCAGCAGCTTGGCTTGGGGGCTCAATCAGCCCCAGCATTTT. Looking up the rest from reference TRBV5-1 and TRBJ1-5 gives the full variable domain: KAGVTQTPRYLIKTRGQQVTLSCSPISGHRSVSWYQQTPGQGLQFLFEYFSETQRNKGNFPGRFSGRQFSNSRSEMNVSTLELGDSALYLCASSLAWGLNQPQHFGDGTRLSIL.

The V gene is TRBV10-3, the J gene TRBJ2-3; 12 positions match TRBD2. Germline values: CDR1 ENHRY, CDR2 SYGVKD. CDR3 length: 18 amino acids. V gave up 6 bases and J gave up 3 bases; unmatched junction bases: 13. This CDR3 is CAISRASGRAGSTDTQYF. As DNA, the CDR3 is TGTGCCATCAGCCGGGCTAGCGGGAGGGCCGGGAGTACAGATACGCAGTATTTT.

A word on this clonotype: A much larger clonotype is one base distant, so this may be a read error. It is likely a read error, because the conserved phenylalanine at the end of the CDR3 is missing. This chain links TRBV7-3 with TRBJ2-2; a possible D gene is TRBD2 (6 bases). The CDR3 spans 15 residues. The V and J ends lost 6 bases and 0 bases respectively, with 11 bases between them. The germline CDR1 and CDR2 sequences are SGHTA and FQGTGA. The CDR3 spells CASSIREANTGELFS. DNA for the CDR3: TGTGCCAGCAGTATAAGGGAGGCGAACACCGGGGAGCTGTTTTCT.

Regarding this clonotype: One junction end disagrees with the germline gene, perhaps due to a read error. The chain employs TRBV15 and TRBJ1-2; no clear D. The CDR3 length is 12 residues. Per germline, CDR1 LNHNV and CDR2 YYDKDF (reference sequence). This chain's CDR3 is CATSRGENGYAF. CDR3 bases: TGTGCCACCAGCAGAGGGGAAAATGGCTACGCCTTC. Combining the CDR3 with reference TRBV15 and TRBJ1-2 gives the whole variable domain DAMVIQNPRYQVTQFGKPVTLSCSQTLNHNVMYWYQQKSSQAPKLLFHYYDKDFNNEADTPDNFQSRRPNTSFCFLDIRSPGLGDTAMYLCATSRGENGYAFGSGTRLTVV.

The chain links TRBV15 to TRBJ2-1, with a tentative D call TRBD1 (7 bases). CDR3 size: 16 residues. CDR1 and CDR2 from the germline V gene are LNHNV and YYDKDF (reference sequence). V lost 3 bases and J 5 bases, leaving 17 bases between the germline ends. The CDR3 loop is CATSSYSEGAHNEQFF. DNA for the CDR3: TGTGCCACCAGCAGTTACTCGGAGGGGGCGCACAATGAGCAGTTCTTC.

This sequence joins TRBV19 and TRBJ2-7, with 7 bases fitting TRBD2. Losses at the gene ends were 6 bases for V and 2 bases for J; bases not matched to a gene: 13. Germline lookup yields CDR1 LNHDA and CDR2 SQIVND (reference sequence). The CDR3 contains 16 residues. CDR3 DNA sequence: TGTGCCAGTAGCGGGAGGTGGGACTCCCGCCCCTACGAGCAGTACTTC. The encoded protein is CASSGRWDSRPYEQYF.